These 26 T cell receptor beta chains originate from one sample sequenced in a study of beta chain features in type 1 diabetes. Expressed TCRB transcripts were sequenced because the isolated RNA had all been reverse transcribed beforehand. Repertoires were generated with immunoSEQ multiplex PCR, while TCRdb's copy carries only in-frame clones and drops some. The sample includes hundreds of thousands of clones, 68% of them seen just once. Sequenced: naive CD4+ T cells from blood. The receptors were gathered from a man under 40 in good health.

This chain joins TRBV7-9 and TRBJ2-5; 8 nucleotides agree with TRBD1. V shed 8 bases and J 4 bases; nucleotides not matched to a gene: 15. Germline loops: CDR1 SEHNR, CDR2 FQNEAQ (reference sequence). The CDR3 has 16 residues. This CDR3 reads CASRENYKTGGETQYF. The CDR3 DNA sequence: TGTGCCAGCCGCGAGAATTATAAAACAGGGGGAGAGACCCAGTACTTC.

The chain uses TRBV7-9 and TRBJ1-2, with unresolved D. Germline V gene sequence: CDR1 SEHNR, CDR2 FQNEAQ (reference sequence). The CDR3 is 15 residues long. With 0 bases removed from V and 6 bases from J, the gap between germline ends came to 14 bases. CDR3 in DNA: TGTGCCAGCAGCTTAGCGTCGGCAGGAGCTGATGGCTACACCTTC. Its protein product is CASSLASAGADGYTF.

This clone was seen a handful of times. J is TRBJ2-5 and V is TRBV7-9; D is unresolved. Germline values: CDR1 SEHNR, CDR2 FQNEAQ (reference sequence). This CDR3 comprises 15 residues. V lost 0 bases and J 2 bases, leaving 10 bases between the germline ends. CDR3 region: CASSLALIEQETQYF. CDR3 coding DNA: TGTGCCAGCAGCTTAGCTCTCATAGAGCAAGAGACCCAGTACTTC.

CDR3 in amino acids: CASSLDRGSLSGYTF. The CDR3 bases are TGTGCCAGCAGCTTGGACAGGGGCAGCCTGAGTGGCTACACCTTC. V gene TRBV5-6 combines with J gene TRBJ1-2, with 7 bases matching TRBD1. V lost 0 bases to trimming and J lost 7 bases; unmatched junction nucleotides: 9. Germline V CDR1 and CDR2: SGHDT, YYEEEE. This CDR3 has 15 residues.

Only a few counts were recorded for this clone. V and J are TRBV9 and TRBJ2-1; TRBD1 might be the D (5 bases). V gave up 0 bases and J gave up 5 bases, with 12 bases separating them. Per the germline V gene, CDR1 is SGDLS and CDR2 is YYNGEE. CDR3 size: 15 residues. CDR3 protein: CASSVGAGLHNEQFF. The CDR3 bases are TGTGCCAGCAGCGTAGGGGCAGGGCTTCACAATGAGCAGTTCTTC.

This chain uses TRBV7-9 with TRBJ1-2; D is unclear. CDR1 is SEHNR and CDR2 is FQNEAQ in the germline V gene (reference sequence). Deletions cut 5 bases from V and 2 bases from J, with 15 bases between. CDR3 length: 15 amino acids. CDR3 protein: CASSLTLRFNYGYTF. DNA for the CDR3: TGTGCCAGCAGCCTAACCTTGAGATTCAACTATGGCTACACCTTC.

This rearrangement joins TRBV21-1 to TRBJ2-3. TRBV21-1 is annotated as a pseudogene. CDR3 length equals 18 residues. This CDR3 reads CASSKAEGAGRSTDTQYF. The CDR3 region has the DNA TGTGCCAGCAGCAAAGCTGAAGGGGCGGGCCGTAGCACAGATACGCAGTATTTT.

CDR3 DNA sequence: TGTGCCAGCAGCCCAGGGGGGTCCTACAATGAGCAGTTCTTC. Translation: CASSPGGSYNEQFF. The chain links TRBV28 to TRBJ2-1, with a tentative D call TRBD1 (7 bases). Per germline, CDR1 MDHEN and CDR2 SYDVKM. Trimming removed 6 bases from V and 1 base from J, with 10 bases in between. CDR3 length: 14 residues. Together with reference TRBV28 and TRBJ2-1, the CDR3 gives the full variable domain: DVKVTQSSRYLVKRTGEKVFLECVQDMDHENMFWYRQDPGLGLRLIYFSYDVKMKEKGDIPEGYSVSREKKERFSLILESASTNQTSMYLCASSPGGSYNEQFFGPGTRLTVL.

The chain couples TRBV29-1 to TRBJ1-1, with D perhaps matching TRBD1 (5 bases). V lost 6 bases, J lost 4 bases, and 18 bases lay in between. This CDR3 comprises 14 residues. The V gene's germline CDR1 is SQVTM and CDR2 ANQGSEA. CDR3 DNA: TGCAGCGTCGAGGGGCTTAGAAAGGGCACTGAAGCTTTCTTT. Amino acid sequence: CSVEGLRKGTEAFF.

V usage is TRBV29-1 and J usage is TRBJ2-3, with D perhaps TRBD1 or TRBD2 (5 bases each). Germline-derived CDR1 and CDR2 are SQVTM and ANQGSEA. Between the trimmed V and J ends, which lost 6 bases and 1 base, there was a span of 14 bases. The CDR3 sequence is 14 residues long. This CDR3 is CSVTRDGRTDTQYF. CDR3 coding DNA: TGCAGCGTGACCCGGGACGGTCGCACAGATACGCAGTATTTT.

V and J are TRBV5-1 and TRBJ2-1; a weak D match, TRBD1 (6 bases). There are 16 residues in the CDR3. Germline values: CDR1 SGHRS, CDR2 YFSETQ. The V end lost 1 base, the J end lost 5 bases, and 16 bases lay between the germline ends. CDR3 nucleotide sequence: TGCGCCAGCAGCTTGAGGGACACCCACGGGGACAATGAGCAGTTCTTC. Residues: CASSLRDTHGDNEQFF. The complete variable domain, with remaining parts taken from reference TRBV5-1 and TRBJ2-1, reads KAGVTQTPRYLIKTRGQQVTLSCSPISGHRSVSWYQQTPGQGLQFLFEYFSETQRNKGNFPGRFSGRQFSNSRSEMNVSTLELGDSALYLCASSLRDTHGDNEQFFGPGTRLTVL.

DNA for the CDR3: TGTGCCAGCAGCGTATTGGACAGTCCCTCCTACGAGCAGTACTTC. It is translated as CASSVLDSPSYEQYF. The J gene is TRBJ2-7, the V gene TRBV9; a weak D match, TRBD1 (6 bases). Trimming pared 1 base from V and 0 bases from J, leaving 11 bases between. Germline CDR1 is SGDLS and CDR2 is YYNGEE. There are 15 residues in the CDR3.

J is TRBJ2-3 and V is TRBV9, with unresolved D. V was pared by 4 bases and J by 0 bases, with 9 bases between. Per germline, CDR1 SGDLS and CDR2 YYNGEE. This CDR3 region has 14 residues. CDR3 sequence reads: CASSLEPSTDTQYF. CDR3 in DNA: TGTGCCAGCAGCCTAGAGCCGAGCACAGATACGCAGTATTTT.

This chain connects TRBV5-4 to TRBJ1-1; no clear D. Per the germline V gene, CDR1 is SGHNT and CDR2 is YYREEE (reference sequence). V lost 0 bases, J lost 0 bases, and 9 bases lay in between. The CDR3 loop spans 15 amino acids. The CDR3 sequence is CASSLGRSMNTEAFF. The CDR3 region has the DNA TGTGCCAGCAGCTTGGGCCGATCTATGAACACTGAAGCTTTCTTT.

V is TRBV4-3 and J is TRBJ2-3; no reliable D call. The CDR3 consists of 15 residues. V was cut by 0 bases and J by 2 bases, with 9 bases left in between. Per germline, CDR1 LGHNA and CDR2 YSLEER. The CDR3 protein is CASSQDRPYTDTQYF. The DNA for the CDR3 is TGCGCCAGCAGCCAAGATCGCCCGTACACAGATACGCAGTATTTT.

The chain recombines TRBV4-1 with TRBJ2-7; D is ambiguous. V dropped 4 bases and J dropped 3 bases, with 13 bases sitting between them. Germline loops: CDR1 MGHRA, CDR2 YSYEKL. The CDR3 has 14 residues. The CDR3 reads CASSPPQTLYEQYF. CDR3 DNA: TGCGCCAGCAGCCCCCCCCAGACCCTCTACGAGCAGTACTTC.

The CDR3 reads CASSQGQLETQYF. The DNA of the CDR3 is TGTGCCAGCAGCCAAGGACAGTTGGAGACCCAGTACTTC. The V call is TRBV14, the J call TRBJ2-5; D is possibly TRBD1 (5 bases). CDR1 is SGHDN, CDR2 FVKESK, per germline. V was pared by 1 base and J by 5 bases, with 8 bases between. This CDR3 comprises 13 residues.

The chain is built from TRBV30 and TRBJ2-1; D perhaps matches TRBD2 (6 bases). Trimming took 4 bases from V and 6 from J, leaving 19 bases between them. Germline assignment: CDR1 GTSNPN and CDR2 SVGIG (reference sequence). The CDR3 loop spans 15 amino acids. CDR3 residues: CAWNRITGDFNEQFF. CDR3 bases: TGTGCCTGGAACCGCATTACGGGGGACTTCAATGAGCAGTTCTTC.

The rearrangement uses TRBV5-6 and TRBJ2-3; D ambiguous. The CDR3 loop spans 11 amino acids. Looked up from germline, CDR1 is SGHDT and CDR2 is YYEEEE. V was shortened by 0 bases and J by 8 bases, with 4 bases between the two germline ends. CDR3 residues: CASSLVGTQYF. Here the CDR3 DNA reads TGTGCCAGCAGCTTGGTGGGTACGCAGTATTTT.

The V call is TRBV6-5, the J call TRBJ2-1, with D tentatively TRBD2 (6 bases). The CDR3 sequence is 14 residues long. Trimming removed 6 bases at V and 6 bases at J, with 15 bases between. Germline V gene data show CDR1 as MNHEY and CDR2 as SVGAGI. The CDR3, as DNA: TGTGCCAGCAGGCGTGGCGACGGGAGCAATGAGCAGTTCTTC. Its protein product is CASRRGDGSNEQFF.

J is TRBJ2-6 and V is TRBV5-1; 7 positions agree with TRBD1. The V gene's germline CDR1 is SGHRS and CDR2 YFSETQ. The CDR3 is 18 amino acids. The V and J ends lost 0 bases and 0 bases, in that order; junction bases with no gene match: 6. The CDR3 region is CASSLAGTASSGANVLTF. CDR3 nucleotide sequence: TGCGCCAGCAGCTTGGCAGGGACAGCCTCCTCTGGGGCCAACGTCCTGACTTTC.

This clone was counted a few times. V is TRBV2 and J is TRBJ2-3; 11 bases map to TRBD1. The CDR3 is made up of 14 amino acids. The germline V gene has CDR1 SNHLY and CDR2 FYNNEI. J lost 6 bases, V lost 3 bases, and 2 bases had no gene match. The CDR3 DNA follows: TGTGCCAGCAGTGAGGACAGGGGGCCTGATACGCAGTATTTT. Protein: CASSEDRGPDTQYF.

The gene calls are TRBV5-1 and TRBJ2-7, with D unclear. V lost 5 bases, J lost 5 bases, and 14 bases lay in between. Per the germline V gene, CDR1 is SGHRS and CDR2 is YFSETQ. This CDR3 comprises 13 residues. CDR3 nucleotide sequence: TGCGCCAGCAGTTCTGACTCCCTACACGAGCAGTACTTC. Protein sequence: CASSSDSLHEQYF. Drawing the rest from reference TRBV5-1 and TRBJ2-7, the complete variable domain is KAGVTQTPRYLIKTRGQQVTLSCSPISGHRSVSWYQQTPGQGLQFLFEYFSETQRNKGNFPGRFSGRQFSNSRSEMNVSTLELGDSALYLCASSSDSLHEQYFGPGTRLTVT.

Regarding this clone: This sample includes further DNA sequences coding for the same CDR3. The rearrangement joins TRBV29-1 to TRBJ1-2; D unresolved. The V end lost 2 bases, the J end lost 4 bases, and 5 bases lay between the germline ends. In germline, CDR1 is SQVTM, CDR2 ANQGSEA. The CDR3 is 11 amino acids. CDR3 coding DNA: TGCAGCGTTGAAATCCTCTATGGCTACACCTTC. Its protein product is CSVEILYGYTF.

CDR3 in amino acids: CASSRTAGYNTGELFF. Written as DNA, the CDR3 is TGTGCCAGCTCGAGAACGGCCGGTTACAACACCGGGGAGCTGTTTTTT. The rearrangement joins TRBV11-2 to TRBJ2-2; D ambiguous. CDR1 is SGHAT, CDR2 FQNNGV, per germline. The CDR3 sequence is 16 residues long. Between the trimmed V and J ends, which lost 8 bases and 2 bases, there was a span of 18 bases.

CDR3 region: CSVDRLAGGYEQYF. The DNA of the CDR3 is TGCAGCGTTGACAGACTAGCGGGGGGATACGAGCAGTACTTC. This chain links TRBV29-1 with TRBJ2-7; 13 bases are shared with TRBD2. This CDR3 region has 14 residues. In germline, CDR1 is SQVTM, CDR2 ANQGSEA. The junction had 3 bases not matched to a gene; V was cut back by 3 bases and J by 4 bases.